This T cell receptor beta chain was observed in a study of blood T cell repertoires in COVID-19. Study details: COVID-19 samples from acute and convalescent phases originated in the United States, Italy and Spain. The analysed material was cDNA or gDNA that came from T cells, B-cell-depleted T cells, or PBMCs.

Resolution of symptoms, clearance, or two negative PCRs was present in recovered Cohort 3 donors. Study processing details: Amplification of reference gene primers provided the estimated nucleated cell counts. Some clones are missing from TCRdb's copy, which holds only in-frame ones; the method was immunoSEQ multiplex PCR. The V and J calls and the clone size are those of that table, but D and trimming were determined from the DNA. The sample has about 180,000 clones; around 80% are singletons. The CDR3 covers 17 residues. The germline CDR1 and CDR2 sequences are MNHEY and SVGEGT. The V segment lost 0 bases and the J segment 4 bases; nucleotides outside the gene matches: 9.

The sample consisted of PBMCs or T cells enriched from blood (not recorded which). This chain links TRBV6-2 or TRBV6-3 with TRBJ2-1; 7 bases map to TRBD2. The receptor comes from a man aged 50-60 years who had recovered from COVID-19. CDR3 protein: CASSYSGARGVYNEQFF. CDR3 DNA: TGTGCCAGCAGTTACTCGGGCGCCCGGGGGGTTTACAATGAGCAGTTCTTC.